This T cell receptor (beta chain) appears in the sequencing data of a study of post-analysis software for immune sequencing data. Overall study: Secondary progressive, relapsing-remitting and progressive-relapsing multiple sclerosis were among the included disease courses.

Notes on the study in general: Controls significantly exceeded multiple sclerosis patients in normalized Chao1 diversity. By F measure, samples from a shared preparation batch strongly co-clustered. Compared with controls, patients had more of about five TRBV segments, including TRBV5-6, TRBV5-1 and TRBV20-1.

Unique molecular identifiers were built into the TCR beta cDNA libraries. With roughly 0.95 to 11 million T cells as the source, 540,000 or so cDNA molecules resulted. TCRdb ran MiXCR on the PCR reads and lists one entry per CDR3 protein. Found here are approximately 400,000 distinct CDR3 sequences, roughly 30% of them singletons; the top ten hold 13%. This clonotype was counted a few times. The antigen remains unidentified. The CDR3 runs 15 residues. Germline values: CDR1 DFQATT, CDR2 SNEGSKA (reference sequence). This TCR came from a girl aged 5-17 years with multiple sclerosis. Sequencing input: blood. The V call is TRBV20-1, the J call TRBJ2-7; D could derive from TRBD1 or TRBD2 (6 bases each). The better agreement between TRBJ2-5 and the DNA end casts doubt on the J call. The CDR3 here is CSARGSGASKETQYF. The CDR3 bases are TGCAGTGCTAGGGGGTCGGGGGCCTCCAAGGAGACCCAGTACTTC.